Presented here are 16 T cell receptor beta chains from one specimen sequenced in a study of blood T cell repertoires in COVID-19. Profiled with immunoSEQ multiplex PCR; TCRdb holds only in-frame clones, not every one. The sample consists of about 75,000 clones, 86% of them appearing once. Sequencing was performed on peripheral blood. These receptors originate from a man aged 80 or over with COVID-19, enrolled during active disease.

The V call is TRBV28, the J call TRBJ2-2, with TRBD2 matching 11 bases. V shed 8 bases and J 0 bases; nucleotides not matched to a gene: 5. The CDR3 has 16 residues. Germline-derived CDR1 and CDR2 are MDHEN and SYDVKM. CDR3 DNA sequence: TGTGCCAGCCGCAAGGGACTAGCGGCGAACACCGGGGAGCTGTTTTTT. Protein product: CASRKGLAANTGELFF.

V is TRBV2 and J is TRBJ1-5, with D maybe TRBD1 (6 bases). Germline CDR1 and CDR2: SNHLY and FYNNEI. The CDR3 length is 17 residues. The germline V and J ends were trimmed by 5 bases and 2 bases, with 19 bases remaining between them. The CDR3 here is CASSSTGTRGGNQPQHF. In nucleotides, the CDR3 is TGTGCCAGCAGTTCCACAGGGACCCGTGGCGGCAATCAGCCCCAGCATTTT.

This rearrangement joins TRBV10-3 to TRBJ1-1, with D possibly being TRBD1 (6 bases). Germline CDR1 is ENHRY and CDR2 is SYGVKD. With 6 bases removed from V and 0 bases from J, the gap between germline ends came to 8 bases. The CDR3 is 13 residues long. This chain's CDR3 is CAIRTGLNTEAFF. The DNA of the CDR3 is TGTGCCATCAGGACAGGACTGAACACTGAAGCTTTCTTT.

In its sample, this clone was seen a few times. The chain uses TRBV7-9 and TRBJ1-4; a weak D match, TRBD1 (5 bases). This CDR3 contains 19 residues. The germline V gene has CDR1 SEHNR and CDR2 FQNEAQ (reference sequence). Trimming cost V 1 base and J 8 bases, with 26 bases left between them. In DNA form, the CDR3 reads TGTGCCAGCAGCTTAGAATTGGGCATTGTTAGGGGCCTGCGGGAAAAACTGTTTTTT. Translation gives CASSLELGIVRGLREKLFF.

The chain has TRBV6-5 and TRBJ1-5; D perhaps matches TRBD1 (6 bases). Germline V gives CDR1 MNHEY, CDR2 SVGAGI. V lost 0 bases and J 1 base, leaving 10 bases between the germline ends. The CDR3 extends over 16 amino acids. In nucleotides, the CDR3 is TGTGCCAGCAGTTACTCGAGGGGGAAAAGCAATCAGCCCCAGCATTTT. Translated, it gives CASSYSRGKSNQPQHF.

In this sample, this clone turned up a few times. This rearrangement joins TRBV7-9 to TRBJ1-6; TRBD1 matches 7 bases. Germline lookup yields CDR1 SEHNR and CDR2 FQNEAQ (reference sequence). The CDR3 is made up of 15 amino acids. Trimming cost V 6 bases and J 14 bases; bases outside gene matches: 16. The DNA for the CDR3 is TGTGCCAGCAGGAACAGGGGCGCCCAGTCGACGGCCCTCCACTTT. Its protein product is CASRNRGAQSTALHF.

This clone has just one count. The rearrangement joins TRBV6-5 to TRBJ1-1; D is perhaps TRBD1 (6 bases). V dropped 4 bases and J dropped 7 bases, with 10 bases sitting between them. The CDR3 totals 12 residues. The V gene's germline CDR1 is MNHEY and CDR2 SVGAGI. CDR3 bases: TGTGCCAGCAGTTCTAGGGGGGGTGAAGCTTTCTTT. It specifies CASSSRGGEAFF.

This chain connects TRBV5-6 to TRBJ2-5, with 11 bases that match TRBD2. The CDR3 has 15 amino acids. Germline CDR1 is SGHDT and CDR2 is YYEEEE. The junction had 5 bases not matched to a gene; V was cut back by 2 bases and J by 5 bases. CDR3 protein: CASSFTSGGLETQYF. In nucleotides, the CDR3 is TGTGCCAGCAGCTTCACTAGCGGGGGCCTGGAGACCCAGTACTTC.

V and J are TRBV19 and TRBJ2-6; TRBD1 agrees at 8 bases. The CDR3 runs 17 residues. In germline, CDR1 is LNHDA, CDR2 SQIVND (reference sequence). J was trimmed by 1 base and V by 4 bases; bases with no gene match: 6. DNA for the CDR3: TGTGCCAGTAGTAGGACCGGGACAGGTTCTGGGGCCAACGTCCTGACTTTC. This translates into CASSRTGTGSGANVLTF.

The chain employs TRBV27 and TRBJ2-5; 9 nucleotides align to TRBD2. The CDR3 consists of 17 residues. Trimming took 5 bases from V and 5 from J; bases not matched to a gene: 15. CDR1 and CDR2 (germline): MNHEY, SMNVEV (reference sequence). The CDR3 spells CASSPLRSSGGQETQYF. The DNA for the CDR3 is TGTGCCAGCAGTCCTCTAAGGAGTAGCGGGGGCCAGGAGACCCAGTACTTC.

The chain uses TRBV15 and TRBJ1-2, with a weak D call TRBD1 (6 bases). The germline V gene encodes CDR1 LNHNV and CDR2 YYDKDF (reference sequence). V lost 5 bases, J lost 8 bases, and 27 bases lay in between. This CDR3 contains 17 residues. The CDR3 DNA is TGTGCCACCAGCCCCCGGGAACAGGGTCCGGTTATTCGCGGCTACACCTTC. This encodes CATSPREQGPVIRGYTF.

The V and J genes are TRBV18 and TRBJ1-1, with 7 bases identical to TRBD1. Germline CDR1 is KGHSH and CDR2 is LQKENI. The CDR3 contains 14 residues. Losses at the gene ends were 8 bases for V and 4 bases for J; bases not matched to a gene: 10. CDR3 region: CASLPDRVGTEAFF. The CDR3 coding sequence is TGTGCCAGCCTACCCGACAGGGTGGGCACTGAAGCTTTCTTT.

The genes are TRBV5-1 and TRBJ1-3; 8 nucleotides agree with TRBD1. The CDR3 contains 14 residues. The germline gives CDR1 SGHRS, CDR2 YFSETQ. V was pared by 4 bases and J by 13 bases, with 13 bases of the junction left unmatched. CDR3 protein: CASSREGQASPIYF. CDR3 sequence (DNA): TGCGCCAGCAGCCGAGAGGGACAGGCCTCGCCGATATATTTT. Drawing the rest from reference TRBV5-1 and TRBJ1-3, the complete variable domain is KAGVTQTPRYLIKTRGQQVTLSCSPISGHRSVSWYQQTPGQGLQFLFEYFSETQRNKGNFPGRFSGRQFSNSRSEMNVSTLELGDSALYLCASSREGQASPIYFGEGSWLTVV.

This chain links TRBV11-3 with TRBJ2-3; D may be TRBD2 (6 bases). V gave up 1 base and J gave up 5 bases, with 13 bases separating them. The length of the CDR3 is 15 residues. Germline V gene sequence: CDR1 SGHNT, CDR2 YENEEA. This CDR3 reads CASSLVGGRVDTQYF. The CDR3 DNA follows: TGTGCCAGCAGCTTAGTAGGAGGGCGCGTAGATACGCAGTATTTT.

The V gene is TRBV5-8, the J gene TRBJ1-2, with D perhaps TRBD1 (5 bases). CDR1 is SGHTS and CDR2 is YDEGEE in the germline V gene. V was pared by 0 bases and J by 6 bases, with 9 bases between. This CDR3 region has 13 residues. CDR3 nucleotide sequence: TGTGCCAGCAGCTTGGTGGGGGGAGATGGCTACACCTTC. This gives the protein CASSLVGGDGYTF.

The chain couples TRBV11-2 to TRBJ1-2, with a possible D match to TRBD1 (5 bases). The CDR3 contains 14 residues. CDR1 is SGHAT, CDR2 FQNNGV, per germline. V gave up 0 bases and J gave up 7 bases, with 12 bases separating them. The CDR3 region is CASSLEAGNGGYTF. CDR3 in DNA: TGTGCCAGCAGCTTAGAGGCAGGGAATGGTGGCTACACCTTC.